This entry is about one T cell receptor (beta chain). Antigen: not known. This sample is part of a study of neurological immune-mediated disorders. Study results and limitations: The multiple sclerosis repertoire cluster had no association with any clinical or MRI feature.

The CDR3 loop spans 14 amino acids. Trimming stripped 8 bases from V and 8 bases from J, with 19 bases between. TCRdb independently ran MiXCR on the 5' RACE reads; one entry per CDR3 protein. The sample records some 65,000 distinct CDR3 sequences, under 5% being singletons. This rearrangement joins TRBV12-3 or TRBV12-4 to TRBJ2-1; D tentatively reads TRBD1 or TRBD2 (5 bases each). Sequencing was done on a sample of PBMCs. The receptor's source is a man aged 45 to 65 with multiple sclerosis. The CDR3 region has the DNA TGTGCCAGCCTCCGAAGGGGAGAGTCTTATGAGCAGTTCTTC. This encodes CASLRRGESYEQFF.